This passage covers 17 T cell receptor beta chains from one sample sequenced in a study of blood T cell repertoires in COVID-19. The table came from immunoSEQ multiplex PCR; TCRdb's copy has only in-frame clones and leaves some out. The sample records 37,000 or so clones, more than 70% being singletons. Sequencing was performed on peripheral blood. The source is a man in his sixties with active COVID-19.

CDR3 sequence: CASSPPTGVGLRETQYF. The DNA of the CDR3 is TGTGCCAGCTCACCACCCACGGGAGTCGGATTAAGAGAGACCCAGTACTTC. V usage is TRBV18 and J usage is TRBJ2-5, with D possibly being TRBD2 (6 bases). This CDR3 region has 17 residues. V gave up 0 bases and J gave up 4 bases, with 18 bases separating them. Germline-derived CDR1 and CDR2 are KGHSH and LQKENI.

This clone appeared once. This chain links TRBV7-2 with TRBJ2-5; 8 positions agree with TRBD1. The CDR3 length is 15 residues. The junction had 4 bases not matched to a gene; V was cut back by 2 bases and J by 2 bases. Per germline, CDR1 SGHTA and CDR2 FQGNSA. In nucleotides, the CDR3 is TGTGCCAGCAGCTTATTCAGGGGGCAACAAGAGACCCAGTACTTC. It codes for CASSLFRGQQETQYF. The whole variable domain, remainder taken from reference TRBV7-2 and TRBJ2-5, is GAGVSQSPSNKVTEKGKDVELRCDPISGHTALYWYRQSLGQGLEFLIYFQGNSAPDKSGLPSDRFSAERTGGSVSTLTIQRTQQEDSAVYLCASSLFRGQQETQYFGPGTRLLVL.

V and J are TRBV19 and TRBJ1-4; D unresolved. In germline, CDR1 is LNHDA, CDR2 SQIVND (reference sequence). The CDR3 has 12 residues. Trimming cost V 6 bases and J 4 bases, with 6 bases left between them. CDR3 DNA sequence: TGTGCCAGTAGGTCCGGTAATGAAAAACTGTTTTTT. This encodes CASRSGNEKLFF.

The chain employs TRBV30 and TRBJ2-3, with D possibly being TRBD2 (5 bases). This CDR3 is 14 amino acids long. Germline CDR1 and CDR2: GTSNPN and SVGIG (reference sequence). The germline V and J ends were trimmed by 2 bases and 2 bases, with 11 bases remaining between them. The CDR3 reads CAWSTPGNTDTQYF. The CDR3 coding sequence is TGTGCCTGGAGTACCCCGGGGAACACAGATACGCAGTATTTT.

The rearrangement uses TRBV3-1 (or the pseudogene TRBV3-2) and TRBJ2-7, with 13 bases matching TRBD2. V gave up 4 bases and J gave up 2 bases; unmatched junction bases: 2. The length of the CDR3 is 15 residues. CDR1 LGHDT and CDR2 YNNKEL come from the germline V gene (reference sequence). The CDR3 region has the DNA TGTGCCAGCAGCCCGGGACTAGCGGGACCCTACGAGCAGTACTTC. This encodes CASSPGLAGPYEQYF.

The CDR3 DNA follows: TGTGCCATCAGTGAGTGGGGGACAGGGAATGAAAAACTGTTTTTT. It translates to CAISEWGTGNEKLFF. V gene TRBV10-3 combines with J gene TRBJ1-4; 9 bases map to TRBD1. Germline loops: CDR1 ENHRY, CDR2 SYGVKD. This CDR3 comprises 15 residues. V was pared by 1 base and J by 5 bases, with 2 bases of the junction left unmatched.

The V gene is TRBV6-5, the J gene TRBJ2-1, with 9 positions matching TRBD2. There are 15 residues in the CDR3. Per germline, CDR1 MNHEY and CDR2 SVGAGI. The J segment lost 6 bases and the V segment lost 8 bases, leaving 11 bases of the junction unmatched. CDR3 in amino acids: CASQSRAGGLNEQFF. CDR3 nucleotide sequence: TGTGCCAGCCAGTCGAGGGCGGGAGGGCTCAATGAGCAGTTCTTC.

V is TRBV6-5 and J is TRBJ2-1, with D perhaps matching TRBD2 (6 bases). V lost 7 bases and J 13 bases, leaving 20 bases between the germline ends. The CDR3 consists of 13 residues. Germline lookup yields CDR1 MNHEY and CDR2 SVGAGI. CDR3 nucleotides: TGTGCCAGCACCCGGTCGCGGGATAGGACACAGTTCTTC. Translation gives CASTRSRDRTQFF.

CDR3 bases: TGTGCCAGCAGCGTACGGGAAAGTGGGCCTGCCCGCTCTGGAAACACCATATATTTT. This gives the protein CASSVRESGPARSGNTIYF. This rearrangement joins TRBV9 to TRBJ1-3; D remains ambiguous. CDR1 and CDR2 (germline): SGDLS, YYNGEE. This CDR3 is built from 19 residues. Trimming cost V 1 base and J 0 bases, with 20 bases left between them.

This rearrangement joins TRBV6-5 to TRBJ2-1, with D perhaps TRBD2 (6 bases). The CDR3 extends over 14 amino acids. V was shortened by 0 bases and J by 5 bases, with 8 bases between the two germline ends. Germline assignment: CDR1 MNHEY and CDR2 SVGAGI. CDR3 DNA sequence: TGTGCCAGCAGTTACTCGTCTAGCGACAATGAGCAGTTCTTC. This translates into CASSYSSSDNEQFF.

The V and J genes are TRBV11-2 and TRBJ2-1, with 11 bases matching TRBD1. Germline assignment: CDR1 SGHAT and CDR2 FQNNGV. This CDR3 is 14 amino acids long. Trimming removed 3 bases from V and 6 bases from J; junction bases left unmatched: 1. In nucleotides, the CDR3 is TGTGCCAGCAGCTTCGGGACAGGGGGCAATGAGCAGTTCTTC. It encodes CASSFGTGGNEQFF.

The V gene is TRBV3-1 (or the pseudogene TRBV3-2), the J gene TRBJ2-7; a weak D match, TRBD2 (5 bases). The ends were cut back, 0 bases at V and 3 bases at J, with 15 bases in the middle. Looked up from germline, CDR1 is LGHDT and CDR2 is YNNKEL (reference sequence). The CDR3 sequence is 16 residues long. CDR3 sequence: CASSQDSSSGFYEQYF. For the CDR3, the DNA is TGTGCCAGCAGCCAAGATTCGTCCTCGGGGTTCTACGAGCAGTACTTC.

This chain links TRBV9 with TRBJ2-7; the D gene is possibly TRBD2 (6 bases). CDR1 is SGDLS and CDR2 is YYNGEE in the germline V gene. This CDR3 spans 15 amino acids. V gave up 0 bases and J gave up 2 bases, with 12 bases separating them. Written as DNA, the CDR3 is TGTGCCAGCAGCGTAGAAGGGGACTCCACCTACGAGCAGTACTTC. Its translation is CASSVEGDSTYEQYF.

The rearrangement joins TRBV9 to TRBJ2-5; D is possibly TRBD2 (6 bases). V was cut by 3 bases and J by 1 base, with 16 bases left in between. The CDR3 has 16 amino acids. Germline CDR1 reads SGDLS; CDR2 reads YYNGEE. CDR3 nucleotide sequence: TGTGCCAGCAGCGCCTCTTCGGGGACTCGCCAAGAGACCCAGTACTTC. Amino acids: CASSASSGTRQETQYF.

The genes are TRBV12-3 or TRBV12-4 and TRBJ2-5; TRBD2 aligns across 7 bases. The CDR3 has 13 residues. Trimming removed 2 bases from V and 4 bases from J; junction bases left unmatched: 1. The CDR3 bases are TGTGCCAGCAGTTTATGGGGGGGAGAGACCCAGTACTTC. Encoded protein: CASSLWGGETQYF.

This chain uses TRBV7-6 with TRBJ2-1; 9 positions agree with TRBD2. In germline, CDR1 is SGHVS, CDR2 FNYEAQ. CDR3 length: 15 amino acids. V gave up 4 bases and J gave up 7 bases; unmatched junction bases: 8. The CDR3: CASSSLAGLGNEQFF. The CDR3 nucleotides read TGTGCCAGCAGCTCGCTAGCGGGGTTGGGTAATGAGCAGTTCTTC.

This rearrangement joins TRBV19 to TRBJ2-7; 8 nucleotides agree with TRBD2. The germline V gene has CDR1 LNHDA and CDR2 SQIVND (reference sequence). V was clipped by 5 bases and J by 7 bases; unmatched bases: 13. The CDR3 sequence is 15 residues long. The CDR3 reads CASSSSSGFGYEQYF. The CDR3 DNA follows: TGTGCCAGTAGTTCATCTAGCGGGTTTGGTTATGAGCAGTACTTC.